The source of this T cell receptor (beta chain) is a study of CD8 T cells in Susac syndrome. V gave up 5 bases and J gave up 7 bases; unmatched junction bases: 5. The germline CDR1 and CDR2 sequences are DFQATT and SNEGSKA (reference sequence). The length of the CDR3 is 12 residues. Random hexamers primed reverse transcription of about 0.45 to 1 ug RNA. Using its own MiXCR run on the immunoSEQ multiplex PCR reads, TCRdb lists one record per CDR3 protein. The top ten hold about 0.23% of the sample, which has around 130,000 distinct CDR3 sequences, 91% seen once. The sequencing input was CD8+ T cells from PBMCs. This chain uses TRBV20-1 with TRBJ2-7; TRBD1 matches at 10 bases. This TCR was sampled from a human donor with multiple sclerosis. DNA of the CDR3: TGCAGTGCTTCCGGGACAGGGGATGAGCAGTACTTC. This encodes CSASGTGDEQYF.